This TCR beta chain emerged from a study of identical twins (TCRdb year 2016). Turning to the overall study: The study deep-sequenced TCR alpha and beta repertoires from monozygotic twins, unrelated adults of various ages and cord blood to test whether fetal clonotypes persist. To rule out contamination, replicate twin experiments were performed at different times with different library preparation protocols.

Spanning cysteine to phenylalanine, the CDR3 consists of 11 amino acids. Left in the record is the CDR3 DNA by itself, 33 bases read in frame from the first base. CDR1 and CDR2, per the germline V gene, are ENHRY and SYGVKD. V sheds 4 bases and J sheds 7 bases, leaving 7 bases between their ends. This clonotype has at least ten counts. Its specific antigen is unknown. No much larger clone exists at a distance of one base, and base qualities are not known. Every donor was a healthy Caucasian. Three unrelated non-twin adults were also sequenced: a male aged 18 to 30, a male aged 50 to 59 and a female aged 50 to 59. Using Miltenyi CD45RO+ enrichment and human naive T-cell isolation kits, memory (CD45RO+) and naive T cells were isolated from PBMC. Libraries came from 5' RACE. The instrument was an Illumina HiSeq 2000. A universal primer binding site was introduced by template switching, and a unique molecular identifier was present in the final cDNA, enabling accurate counting of TCR cDNA molecules. Specific primers in the conserved constant-segment region were used to synthesize first-strand cDNA for the TCR alpha and beta chains. To control for contamination, each cDNA library was double barcoded with a SMART-Mk sample barcode plus Illumina barcodes. TruSeq adapter sequences along with Illumina sample barcodes were introduced in two successive PCR steps. The Illumina HiSeq platform was used with custom primers to sequence TCR alpha and beta cDNA libraries. The authors' pipeline ran thus. Raw reads were processed with MiGEC to extract unique molecular identifiers, and MiXCR was used to determine CDR3 positions. Recombination models were inferred per individual with the repgenHMM and IGoR tools using an EM algorithm. Shared clonotypes were analyzed with the tcR package in R, and sharing was normalized by the product of cloneset sizes. Out-of-frame nonproductive sequences were analyzed to study raw recombination free of thymic and clonal selection effects. TCRdb applied fastp at Q25 and MiXCR to the public reads, then kept only in-frame beta chains. Rows matching on CDR3 protein sequence are summarized as one entry with the most common DNA and genes. The V and J calls here are based on TCRdb, not the publication. This sample lists approximately 670,000 distinct CDR3 sequences; around 6% were detected once. The top ten clones comprise around 2% of the sample.

The study at large found these results: Zero-insertion analyses could be partly confounded by invariant T cells such as MAIT and iNKT, although diverse VJ usage argued against such confounding for most clonotypes. In monozygotic twins, recombination models systematically underestimated out-of-frame TCR alpha sharing, but the models matched the sharing seen between unrelated individuals. Compared with coincidental sharing between unrelated individuals, out-of-frame TCR alpha sequences shared between twins showed an excess of sequences with low generation probability. In beta out-of-frame sequences, excess twin sharing was weaker, because having fewer shared sequences lowered the signal-to-noise ratio. Fewer insertions were carried by abundant cord blood beta clonotypes, a similar but weaker trend appeared in young adult naive repertoires, and no such trend appeared in memory repertoires. Because the same donors could not be followed over many years, conclusions were based on cross-sectional statistical analysis.

Material: naive T cells sorted from blood. What this sample's cell subset or site label stands for: cells isolated with a human naive T-cell isolation kit. The origin of this receptor is a man between 18 and 29 years old in good health. This sequence uses TRBV10-3 and TRBJ1-1; a confident D gene designation cannot be given. CDR3 protein: CAISATFEAFF. The DNA is TGTGCCATCAGTGCGACCTTTGAAGCTTTCTTT.